This T cell receptor (beta chain) was identified during a study of regulatory T cells in long-lasting Graves disease. The germline V gene has CDR1 MNHEY and CDR2 SVGEGT. CDR3 length equals 13 residues. Trimming left V 7 bases short and J 6 bases short, with 13 bases between. Time point of the sample: newly diagnosed GD, antithyroid drugs for less than 3 months. Generation of the TCR library employed RNA extracted from PBMCs. This clonotype has a count of ten or more. Arm-PCR of CDR3 regions with iRepertoire HTBI primers generated TCR beta libraries. In the original analysis: Gene usage covered some 60 TRBV and 14 TRBJ segments. MiXCR, run by TCRdb on the multiplex PCR reads, gives a single entry per CDR3 protein. In this record, the V and J calls reflect TCRdb's handling and not the investigators' own analysis. Of 420,000 or so distinct CDR3 sequences in the sample, about a sixth were seen once. This sample was also put to use in a study of T cells in Graves' hyperthyroidism and ophthalmopathy. This second report adds: The TCR CDR3 first-round RT-PCR relied on the HTBI primer set. Appearing also in blood were most of the thyroid clonotypes expanded above 0.001.

Sequenced material: peripheral blood mononuclear cells (PBMCs), taken at new diagnosis, from a patient treated with antithyroid drugs. The V and J genes are TRBV6-2 or TRBV6-3 and TRBJ1-5, with D possibly TRBD1 on 5 matching bases. The source is a young woman with Graves disease. The CDR3 DNA reads TGTGCCAGCACCACGGGGGGAGCTCAGCCCCAGCATTTT. Translating it yields CASTTGGAQPQHF.